Below, 4 T cell receptor beta chains from the same sample are listed, as sequenced in a study of blood T cell repertoires in COVID-19. This table comes from immunoSEQ multiplex PCR, and its TCRdb copy is limited to in-frame clones, with some not included. The table includes some 140,000 clones, 79% detected once. The specimen was peripheral blood. These receptors were collected from a woman aged 70-85 years with COVID-19, enrolled during active disease.

This chain uses TRBV27 with TRBJ2-2, with TRBD2 identical over 11 bases. The CDR3 consists of 15 residues. V dropped 10 bases and J dropped 5; count of bases not matched to a gene: 9. Germline V lookup: CDR1 MNHEY, CDR2 SMNVEV (reference sequence). The CDR3 spells CATSLRLAGTGELFF. The CDR3 nucleotides are TGTGCCACCTCCCTCAGACTAGCGGGGACCGGGGAGCTGTTTTTT.

This clone was seen more than once but under ten times. The rearrangement uses TRBV9 and TRBJ1-2, with a possible D match to TRBD1 (6 bases). Germline-derived CDR1 and CDR2 are SGDLS and YYNGEE. The CDR3 length is 15 residues. V was trimmed by 3 bases and J by 2 bases, leaving 14 bases between them. CDR3 bases: TGTGCCAGCAGCGCGAGTCACACAGGGAACTATGGCTACACCTTC. Protein product: CASSASHTGNYGYTF. The whole variable domain, remainder taken from reference TRBV9 and TRBJ1-2, is DSGVTQTPKHLITATGQRVTLRCSPRSGDLSVYWYQQSLDQGLQFLIQYYNGEERAKGNILERFSAQQFPDLHSELNLSSLELGDSALYFCASSASHTGNYGYTFGSGTRLTVV.

About this clone: Sequence at one end of the junction differs from germline and may be a read error. The chain carries TRBV20-1 and TRBJ2-3; 10 bases agree with TRBD2. From germline, CDR1 is DFQATT and CDR2 SNEGSKA (reference sequence). The CDR3 is made up of 16 amino acids. The CDR3: CSASRASGGSTDTHYF. In nucleotides, the CDR3 is TGCAGTGCTAGTAGGGCTAGCGGGGGCTCCACAGATACGCATTATTTT.

The V and J genes are TRBV6-5 and TRBJ1-2; 7 positions match TRBD1. Germline V CDR1 and CDR2: MNHEY, SVGAGI. With V trimmed by 8 bases and J by 3 bases, 6 bases remained unmatched. The CDR3 length is 13 residues. The CDR3 DNA is TGTGCCAGCCGACAGGGTAGCGACTATGGCTACACCTTC. Its protein product is CASRQGSDYGYTF.